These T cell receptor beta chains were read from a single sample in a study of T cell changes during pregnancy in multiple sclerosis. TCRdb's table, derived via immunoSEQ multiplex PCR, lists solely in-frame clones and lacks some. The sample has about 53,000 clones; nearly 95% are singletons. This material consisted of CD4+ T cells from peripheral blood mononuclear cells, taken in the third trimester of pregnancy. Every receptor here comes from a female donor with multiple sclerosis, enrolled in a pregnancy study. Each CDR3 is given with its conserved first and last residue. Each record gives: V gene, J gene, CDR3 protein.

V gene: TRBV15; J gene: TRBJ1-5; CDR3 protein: CATSREMAGDQPQHF
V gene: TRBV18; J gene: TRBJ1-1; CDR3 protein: CASSATGVEAFF
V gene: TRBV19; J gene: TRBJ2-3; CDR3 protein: CASSIVFWENTDTQYF
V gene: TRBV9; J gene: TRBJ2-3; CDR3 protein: CASSVGETGNTDTQYF
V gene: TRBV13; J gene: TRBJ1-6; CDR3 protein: CASSLQKSPLHF
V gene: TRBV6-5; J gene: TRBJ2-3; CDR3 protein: CASRGTVSTDTQYF
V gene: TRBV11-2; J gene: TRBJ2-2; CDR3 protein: CASSSWGLQANTGELFF
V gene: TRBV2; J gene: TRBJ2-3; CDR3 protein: CASSGTSGGSVDTQYF
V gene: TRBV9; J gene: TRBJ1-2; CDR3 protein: CASSVANQGSNGYTF
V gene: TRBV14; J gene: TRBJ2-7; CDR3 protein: CASSVNYEQYF
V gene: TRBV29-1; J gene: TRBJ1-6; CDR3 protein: CSVSSGGVPSSPLHF
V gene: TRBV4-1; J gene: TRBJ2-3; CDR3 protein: CASSQVARAGGDTQYF
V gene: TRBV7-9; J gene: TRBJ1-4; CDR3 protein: CASSLGAGLDEKLFF
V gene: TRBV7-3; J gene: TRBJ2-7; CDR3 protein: CASSLAPTYPHYEQYF
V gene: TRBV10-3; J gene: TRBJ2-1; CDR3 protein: CAISVGKLAGGLNNEQFF